A selection of T cell receptor beta chains follows, all from one sample in a study of T cells in Graves' hyperthyroidism and ophthalmopathy. Using its own MiXCR run on the multiplex PCR reads, TCRdb lists one record per CDR3 protein. The repertoire holds hundreds of thousands of distinct CDR3 sequences, with around 20% as singletons. The sample consisted of blood. These receptors all come from a man between 40 and 49 years old with Graves' hyperthyroidism. CDR3s include the opening cysteine and the closing phenylalanine or tryptophan. D genes are given only for firm matches. Size values are once, few and many counts, or a class for expanded clones, and some rows have none.

j_gene | v_gene | abundance | d_gene | CDR3aa | CDR3nt
TRBJ2-7 | TRBV20-1 | many | NA | CSARDDGTAERQYF | TGCAGTGCTAGAGATGACGGGACTGCCGAGAGGCAGTACTTC
TRBJ2-7 | TRBV9 | few | NA | CASSAGLGVGDEQYF | TGTGCCAGCAGCGCGGGACTGGGGGTGGGTGACGAGCAGTACTTC
TRBJ2-5 | TRBV5-1 | NA | TRBD1 | CASSTTGQGETQYF | TGCGCCAGCAGCACCACGGGACAGGGGGAGACCCAGTACTTC
TRBJ2-3 | TRBV28 | many | TRBD2 | CASSPLKRGGAATQYF | TGTGCCAGCAGTCCCCTTAAGCGCGGGGGGGCCGCCACGCAGTATTTT
TRBJ2-1 | TRBV5-1 | many | TRBD2 | CASSLVSSGVLGEQFF | TGCGCCAGCAGCTTGGTGTCCAGCGGGGTGCTTGGTGAGCAGTTCTTC
TRBJ2-1 | TRBV27 | many | NA | CASSLIVQNNEQFF | TGTGCCAGCTCATTAATCGTCCAAAACAATGAGCAGTTCTTC
TRBJ1-2 | TRBV7-9 | few | NA | CASSPRGGHGYTF | TGTGCCAGCAGCCCCAGGGGTGGCCATGGCTACACCTTC
TRBJ2-2 | TRBV18 | many | TRBD2 | CASSPGLAGNTGELFF | TGTGCCAGCTCACCAGGCCTAGCGGGGAACACCGGGGAGCTGTTTTTT
TRBJ1-1 | TRBV20-1 | many | NA | CSAREGAKGPDTEAFF | TGCAGTGCTAGAGAGGGGGCGAAGGGGCCGGACACTGAAGCTTTCTTT
TRBJ2-7 | TRBV5-1 | many | NA | CASSLSGGQYEQYF | TGCGCCAGCAGCTTGTCCGGGGGGCAGTACGAGCAGTACTTC
TRBJ2-5 | TRBV7-8 | NA | NA | CASSLNGVSGWGETQYF | TGTGCCAGCAGCTTAAATGGTGTTAGCGGATGGGGGGAGACCCAGTACTTC
TRBJ1-1 | TRBV6-2/TRBV6-3 | many | NA | CASSSGREYTEAFF | TGTGCCAGCAGTTCCGGCAGGGAGTACACTGAAGCTTTCTTT
TRBJ1-1 | TRBV5-6 | few | NA | CASSFRGADTEAFF | TGTGCCAGCAGCTTTCGGGGAGCGGACACTGAAGCTTTCTTT
TRBJ2-3 | TRBV11-3 | few | NA | CASSFARTDTQYF | TGTGCCAGCAGCTTTGCCCGCACAGATACGCAGTATTTT
TRBJ2-5 | TRBV6-1 | few | TRBD2 | CASRTSGGSETQYF | TGTGCCAGCAGGACTAGCGGGGGATCGGAGACCCAGTACTTC
TRBJ2-7 | TRBV5-1 | many | TRBD1 | CASRIGQGAYEQYF | TGCGCCAGCAGGATAGGACAGGGGGCTTACGAGCAGTACTTC
TRBJ2-7 | TRBV30 | many | NA | CAWRGGREQYF | TGTGCCTGGAGAGGCGGCAGGGAGCAGTACTTC
TRBJ2-1 | TRBV5-4 | NA | NA | CASKPGAYYNEQFF | TGTGCCAGCAAACCCGGGGCGTACTACAATGAGCAGTTCTTC
TRBJ1-3 | TRBV3-1 | many | NA | CASSQANGNTIYF | TGTGCCAGCAGCCAAGCAAACGGAAACACCATATATTTT
TRBJ1-6 | TRBV27 | few | TRBD1 | CASTTQGWGSPLHF | TGTGCCAGCACCACACAGGGGTGGGGTTCACCCCTCCACTTT
TRBJ2-1 | TRBV20-1 | NA | TRBD2 | CSASPLAGGLYNEQFF | TGCAGTGCTAGTCCACTAGCGGGGGGGCTGTACAATGAGCAGTTCTTC
TRBJ2-2 | TRBV27 | many | TRBD1 | CASSLGQGSGELFF | TGTGCCAGCAGTCTGGGACAGGGGTCCGGGGAGCTGTTTTTT